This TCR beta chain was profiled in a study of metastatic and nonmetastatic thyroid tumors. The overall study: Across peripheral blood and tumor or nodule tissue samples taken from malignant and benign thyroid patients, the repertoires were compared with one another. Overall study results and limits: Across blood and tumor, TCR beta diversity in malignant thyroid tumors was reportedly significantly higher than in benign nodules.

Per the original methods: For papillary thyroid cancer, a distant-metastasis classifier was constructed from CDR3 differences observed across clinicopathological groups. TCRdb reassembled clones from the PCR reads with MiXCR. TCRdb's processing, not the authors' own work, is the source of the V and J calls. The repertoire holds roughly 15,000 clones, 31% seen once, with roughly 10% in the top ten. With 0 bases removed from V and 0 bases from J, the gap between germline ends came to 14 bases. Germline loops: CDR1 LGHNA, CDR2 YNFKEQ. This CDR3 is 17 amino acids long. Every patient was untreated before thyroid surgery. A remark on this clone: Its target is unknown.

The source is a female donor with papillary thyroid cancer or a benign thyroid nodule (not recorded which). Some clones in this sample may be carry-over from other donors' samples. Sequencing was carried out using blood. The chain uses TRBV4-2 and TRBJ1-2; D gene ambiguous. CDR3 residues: CASSQDLHVFPNYGYTF. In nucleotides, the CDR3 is TGTGCCAGCAGCCAAGACCTACATGTGTTTCCTAACTATGGCTACACCTTC.